What follows are 15 T cell receptor beta chains derived from one specimen sequenced in a study of read filtering for tumor transcriptome and immune sequencing. Molecular barcoded adaptors covering alpha/delta and beta/gamma chains were used on approximately 400 ng RNA. TCRdb re-called the reads through MiXCR, storing one row per CDR3 protein. There are roughly 130,000 distinct CDR3 sequences in the sample; 13% occur only once, and 11% lies in the top ten. Material: a population of CD138-negative cells sorted from bone marrow. Every receptor here comes from a donor aged 40 or older with multiple myeloma.

The chain combines TRBV7-9 with TRBJ1-2; D remains ambiguous. The CDR3 has 14 residues. The germline CDR1 and CDR2 sequences are SEHNR and FQNEAQ (reference sequence). V shed 1 base and J shed 8 bases, with 14 bases lying between them. The CDR3 sequence is CASSLDVPSKGYTF. The CDR3 bases are TGTGCCAGCAGCTTAGATGTCCCGAGTAAGGGCTACACCTTC.

Many counts were recorded for this clonotype. The CDR3 reads CASSTTNSPLHF. DNA of the CDR3: TGTGCCAGCTCAACGACCAATTCACCCCTCCACTTT. The rearrangement uses TRBV18 and TRBJ1-6; D ambiguous. The ends were cut back, 5 bases at V and 7 bases at J, with 6 bases in the middle. The V gene's germline CDR1 is KGHSH and CDR2 LQKENI. This CDR3 contains 12 residues.

This clonotype was observed many times. This chain joins TRBV5-1 and TRBJ1-4, with 8 bases aligning to TRBD1. Germline lookup yields CDR1 SGHRS and CDR2 YFSETQ. V was pared by 2 bases and J by 4 bases, with 4 bases of the junction left unmatched. This CDR3 region has 15 residues. The CDR3 sequence: CASSFSGQDNEKLFF. CDR3 DNA sequence: TGCGCCAGCAGCTTCTCGGGACAGGATAATGAAAAACTGTTTTTT.

Points on this clonotype: A read error may account for a junction end that differs from germline. This chain connects TRBV27 to TRBJ2-3; a weak D match, TRBD2 (5 bases). The CDR3 length is 15 residues. The germline CDR1 and CDR2 sequences are MNHEY and SMNVEV (reference sequence). The CDR3 DNA sequence: TGTACCAGCAGTTCCTCCAGAGGGTCCACAGATACGCAGTATTTT. This translates into CTSSSSRGSTDTQYF.

This clonotype was counted at least ten times. This chain links TRBV5-1 with TRBJ2-3; D possibly uses TRBD1 or TRBD2 (5 bases each). Trimming cost V 0 bases and J 3 bases, with 14 bases left between them. Germline assignment: CDR1 SGHRS and CDR2 YFSETQ. The CDR3 runs 16 residues. The CDR3: CASSLVGDGKTDTQYF. CDR3 nucleotide sequence: TGCGCCAGCAGCTTGGTAGGGGACGGTAAAACAGATACGCAGTATTTT.

As concerns this clonotype: A clone one base away is much larger, so this may be a read error. This chain uses TRBV5-1 with TRBJ2-5, with D perhaps TRBD1 or TRBD2 (5 bases each). CDR3 length: 15 amino acids. The germline gives CDR1 SGHRS, CDR2 YFSETQ. This chain's CDR3 is CASSPGRLYQGTQYF. The CDR3 nucleotides are TGCGCCAGCAGCCCGGGGCGACTATACCAAGGGACCCAGTACTTC. The entire variable domain, with the rest obtained from reference TRBV5-1 and TRBJ2-5, is as follows: KAGVTQTPRYLIKTRGQQVTLSCSPISGHRSVSWYQQTPGQGLQFLFEYFSETQRNKGNFPGRFSGRQFSNSRSEMNVSTLELGDSALYLCASSPGRLYQGTQYFGPGTRLLVL.

This clonotype was seen at least ten times. This chain uses TRBV7-2 with TRBJ1-5, with 7 bases matching TRBD1. In germline, CDR1 is SGHTA, CDR2 FQGNSA. The CDR3 sequence is 14 residues long. Trimming took 5 bases from V and 4 from J; bases not matched to a gene: 5. CDR3 sequence (DNA): TGTGCCAGCAGCCGGGACAGAGTGAATCAGCCCCAGCATTTT. Protein product: CASSRDRVNQPQHF. The whole variable domain, filled in from reference TRBV7-2 and TRBJ1-5, reads GAGVSQSPSNKVTEKGKDVELRCDPISGHTALYWYRQSLGQGLEFLIYFQGNSAPDKSGLPSDRFSAERTGGSVSTLTIQRTQQEDSAVYLCASSRDRVNQPQHFGDGTRLSIL.

This clonotype has ten or more counts. The J gene is TRBJ1-5, the V gene TRBV3-1, with a tentative D call TRBD1 (6 bases). Trimming stripped 5 bases from V and 4 bases from J, with 9 bases between. The CDR3 covers 13 residues. Germline V gives CDR1 LGHDT, CDR2 YNNKEL (reference sequence). The CDR3: CASSLGANQPQHF. The DNA for the CDR3 is TGTGCCAGCAGCTTGGGGGCAAATCAGCCCCAGCATTTT.

Many counts were recorded for this clonotype. The V and J genes are TRBV11-2 and TRBJ2-5; 15 nucleotides agree with TRBD2. The CDR3 is 17 amino acids. Trimming at V came to 1 base and at J to 3 bases, leaving 3 bases not matched to a gene. The germline V gene has CDR1 SGHAT and CDR2 FQNNGV. The CDR3 spells CASSLVGLAGGKETQYF. The CDR3 bases are TGTGCCAGCAGCTTAGTCGGACTAGCGGGGGGGAAAGAGACCCAGTACTTC.

A word on this clonotype: A much larger clone differs from this one at a single base, so this may be a read error. V usage is TRBV7-9 and J usage is TRBJ1-5; D is uncertain. The CDR3 has 13 amino acids. Germline assignment: CDR1 SEHNR and CDR2 FQNEAQ (reference sequence). Trimming removed 3 bases from V and 6 bases from J, with 9 bases in between. The CDR3 DNA follows: TGTGCCAGCAGCTTTTCAGAAGGTCAGCCCCAGCATTTT. Its translation is CASSFSEGQPQHF.

This clonotype was recorded at least ten times. The chain is built from TRBV7-3 and TRBJ2-1; 13 bases fit TRBD2. CDR1 is SGHTA, CDR2 FQGTGA, per germline. The V segment lost 2 bases and the J segment 6 bases; nucleotides outside the gene matches: 4. CDR3 length: 16 amino acids. In nucleotides, the CDR3 is TGTGCCAGCAGCTTACAGGGGACTAGCGGGACCAATGAGCAGTTCTTC. Its translation: CASSLQGTSGTNEQFF.

This clonotype came up many times. J is TRBJ1-4 and V is TRBV29-1; the match to TRBD1 covers 8 bases. Germline lookup yields CDR1 SQVTM and CDR2 ANQGSEA. The CDR3 extends over 13 amino acids. Losses at the gene ends were 7 bases for V and 6 bases for J; bases not matched to a gene: 7. The CDR3 loop reads CSGRQGTHEKLFF. In DNA, the CDR3 is TGCAGCGGCCGACAGGGGACCCATGAAAAACTGTTTTTT.

This clonotype was recorded many times. This chain joins TRBV5-1 and TRBJ1-1, with TRBD1 matching over 10 bases. The germline V gene encodes CDR1 SGHRS and CDR2 YFSETQ. The trim removed 2 bases at V and 2 bases at J, leaving 12 bases unmatched. The CDR3 is 18 amino acids. CDR3 sequence (DNA): TGCGCCAGCAGCTTTTTCACTGGGACAGGGGCCGCTAACACTGAAGCTTTCTTT. The encoded protein is CASSFFTGTGAANTEAFF.

This clonotype was observed many times. The V call is TRBV5-1, the J call TRBJ2-1; no clear D. CDR1 and CDR2 (germline): SGHRS, YFSETQ. The V end lost 0 bases, the J end lost 0 bases, and 7 bases lay between the germline ends. This CDR3 spans 15 amino acids. The CDR3 sequence: CASSLVVSSYNEQFF. CDR3 sequence (DNA): TGCGCCAGCAGCTTGGTCGTCAGCTCCTACAATGAGCAGTTCTTC. Drawing the rest from reference TRBV5-1 and TRBJ2-1, the complete variable domain is KAGVTQTPRYLIKTRGQQVTLSCSPISGHRSVSWYQQTPGQGLQFLFEYFSETQRNKGNFPGRFSGRQFSNSRSEMNVSTLELGDSALYLCASSLVVSSYNEQFFGPGTRLTVL.

Here the CDR3 DNA reads TGTGCCAGCCGAGACACCGGGACGGTCAGGGCCGGGGAGCTGTTTTTT. It yields the protein CASRDTGTVRAGELFF. This chain connects TRBV6-5 to TRBJ2-2, with D perhaps being TRBD1 or TRBD2 (5 bases each). The germline V and J ends were trimmed by 8 bases and 6 bases, with 22 bases remaining between them. There are 16 residues in the CDR3. Germline-derived CDR1 and CDR2 are MNHEY and SVGAGI.